What follows are 2 T cell receptor beta chains derived from one specimen sequenced in a study of cytomegalovirus exposure and HLA in healthy donors. PCR was performed using 60 Vbeta and 13 Jbeta primers. Produced via immunoSEQ multiplex PCR; TCRdb's table is partial and in-frame only. Altogether around 120,000 clones are present, about four fifths being singletons, with the ten largest covering approximately 8.8%. Source material: PBMCs. The receptor set was obtained from a female donor in good health and CMV-seropositive.

The V call is TRBV15, the J call TRBJ1-4; no definite D call. The germline CDR1 and CDR2 sequences are LNHNV and YYDKDF (reference sequence). CDR3 length equals 16 residues. Trimming took 0 bases from V and 4 from J, leaving 12 bases between them. This chain's CDR3 is CATSREGQALNEKLFF. The CDR3 DNA is TGTGCCACCAGCAGAGAGGGCCAGGCCCTTAATGAAAAACTGTTTTTT.

V is TRBV7-6 and J is TRBJ1-3; D possibly corresponds to TRBD1 (6 bases). The CDR3 is 15 amino acids. Germline loops: CDR1 SGHVS, CDR2 FNYEAQ. The V end lost 1 base, the J end lost 0 bases, and 7 bases lay between the germline ends. The CDR3 coding sequence is TGTGCCAGCAGCTTAGGGACAGACTCTGGAAACACCATATATTTT. Its protein product is CASSLGTDSGNTIYF.